This paragraph reports one T cell receptor beta chain. The antigen is undetermined. The read is 3 residues too short to cover the CDR3 end, so that end is filled in from the germline J gene. The entry originates in a study of T cell clonality in common variable immunodeficiency. The J segment lost 5 bases and the V segment lost 5 bases, leaving 10 bases of the junction unmatched. CDR1 is SGHRS and CDR2 is YFSETQ in the germline V gene. This CDR3 region has 15 residues. Findings and limits, study-wide: Compared with controls, CVID subjects had fewer shared TCRbeta clones. TCRbeta clonality was increased in CVID versus healthy controls.

Assay used: immunoSEQ multiplex PCR; TCRdb lists only in-frame clones, some missing. Sampling found around 29,000 clones, none seen once. This clonotype was sampled from a person between 18 and 75 years old in good health. Sequencing was performed on peripheral blood mononuclear cells. The chain joins TRBV5-1 to TRBJ2-1, with 7 bases that match TRBD1. The CDR3 DNA, read in part, is TGCGCCAGCAGTGAGGGGGCGCGGGTGGACAATGAG. Translated: CASSEGARVDNE. In full, the CDR3 reads CASSEGARVDNEQFF.